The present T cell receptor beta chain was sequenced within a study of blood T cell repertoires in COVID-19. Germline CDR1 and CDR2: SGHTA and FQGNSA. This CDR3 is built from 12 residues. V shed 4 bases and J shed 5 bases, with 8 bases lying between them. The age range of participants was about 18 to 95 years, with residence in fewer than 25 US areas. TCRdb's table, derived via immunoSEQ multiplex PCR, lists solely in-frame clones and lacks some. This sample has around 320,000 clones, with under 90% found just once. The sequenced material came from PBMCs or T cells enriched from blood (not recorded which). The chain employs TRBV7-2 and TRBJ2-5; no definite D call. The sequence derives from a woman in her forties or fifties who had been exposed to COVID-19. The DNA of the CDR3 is TGTGCCAGCAGCTCCCTGCGGGAGACCCAGTACTTC. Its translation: CASSSLRETQYF. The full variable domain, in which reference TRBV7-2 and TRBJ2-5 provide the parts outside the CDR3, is GAGVSQSPSNKVTEKGKDVELRCDPISGHTALYWYRQSLGQGLEFLIYFQGNSAPDKSGLPSDRFSAERTGGSVSTLTIQRTQQEDSAVYLCASSSLRETQYFGPGTRLLVL.